The 17 T cell receptor beta chains below come from one sample, sequenced in a study of STAT5B mutations in CD4+ large granular lymphocyte leukemia (dated by TCRdb to 2022 to 2024). The method was the immunoSEQ multiplex PCR assay. Here the immuneACCESS table is served through TCRdb, limited to in-frame sequences with V and J called. Missing clones are a known gap in these copies; in checked studies unresolved V genes cover under half, and the rest lacks a known reason. In all, the sample holds tens of thousands of clones, and 55% to 80% of those were seen once. 1.5% to 2% of the sample goes to the ten largest clones. The sequenced material came from CD4+ T cells from blood buffy coats. These receptors came from a human donor in good health.

J is TRBJ2-6 and V is TRBV5-1; 8 bases fit TRBD1. Germline assignment: CDR1 SGHRS and CDR2 YFSETQ. The CDR3 sequence is 20 residues long. Trimming at V came to 5 bases and at J to 0 bases, leaving 16 bases not matched to a gene. DNA of the CDR3: TGCGCCAGCAGACTGAGGGGCGGGACAGGCGACTTCTCTGGGGCCAACGTCCTGACTTTC. As protein: CASRLRGGTGDFSGANVLTF.

This clone showed up just a few times. This chain joins TRBV2 and TRBJ1-5, with unresolved D. The CDR3 covers 13 residues. Trimming removed 7 bases from V and 3 bases from J, with 10 bases in between. Germline lookup yields CDR1 SNHLY and CDR2 FYNNEI. As DNA, the CDR3 is TGTGCCAGCATCGGCGAGCCCAATCAGCCCCAGCATTTT. Amino acids: CASIGEPNQPQHF.

V usage is TRBV7-8 and J usage is TRBJ1-5; TRBD1 is a possible D gene (5 bases). V lost 3 bases to trimming and J lost 3 bases, with 12 bases between them. Per the germline V gene, CDR1 is SGHVS and CDR2 is FQNEAQ. The CDR3 length is 15 residues. The CDR3, as DNA: TGTGCCAGCAGCTTTATTGCGGGGGACAATCAGCCCCAGCATTTT. Translating it yields CASSFIAGDNQPQHF.

The V and J genes are TRBV23-1 and TRBJ1-5; D unresolved. TRBV23-1 is assigned to the ORF class and has an uncertain function. CDR3 length equals 15 residues. Deletions cut 2 bases from V and 0 bases from J, with 8 bases between. The CDR3: CASSQRKHSNQPQHF. The CDR3 region has the DNA TGCGCCAGCAGTCAACGCAAGCATAGCAATCAGCCCCAGCATTTT.

This chain connects TRBV7-9 to TRBJ1-4; D is perhaps TRBD1 (5 bases). Germline V gene lookup returns CDR1 SEHNR and CDR2 FQNEAQ (reference sequence). V lost 2 bases to trimming and J lost 7 bases, with 11 bases between them. CDR3 length: 14 amino acids. This CDR3 reads CASSLRGVSEKLFF. The CDR3 DNA reads as TGTGCCAGCAGCTTACGGGGCGTCAGTGAAAAACTGTTTTTT.

In its sample, this clone was seen a few times. The chain couples TRBV19 to TRBJ1-1; TRBD1 agrees at 8 bases. Germline-derived CDR1 and CDR2 are LNHDA and SQIVND (reference sequence). Unmatched junction bases numbered 12, after V lost 5 bases and J lost 1 base. The CDR3 has 17 amino acids. This chain's CDR3 is CASSGRGAGGPNTEAFF. The CDR3 DNA follows: TGTGCCAGTAGTGGGAGGGGGGCAGGGGGCCCGAACACTGAAGCTTTCTTT. The full variable domain, in which reference TRBV19 and TRBJ1-1 provide the parts outside the CDR3, is DGGITQSPKYLFRKEGQNVTLSCEQNLNHDAMYWYRQDPGQGLRLIYYSQIVNDFQKGDIAEGYSVSREKKESFPLTVTSAQKNPTAFYLCASSGRGAGGPNTEAFFGQGTRLTVV.

In its sample, this clone was seen a few times. The gene calls are TRBV7-2 and TRBJ1-1; perhaps TRBD1 as D (5 bases). This CDR3 region has 13 residues. The V end lost 6 bases, the J end lost 1 base, and 9 bases lay between the germline ends. CDR1 and CDR2 (germline): SGHTA, FQGNSA. In nucleotides, the CDR3 is TGTGCCAGCAGACCCGGACAGAACACTGAAGCTTTCTTT. Translating it yields CASRPGQNTEAFF.

This clone was picked up a small number of times. This chain joins TRBV6-6 and TRBJ1-3; no clear D. Trimming left V 7 bases short and J 3 bases short, with 13 bases between. Germline assignment: CDR1 MNHNY and CDR2 SVGAGI (reference sequence). The CDR3 spans 14 residues. CDR3 sequence: CASNRQMYGNTIYF. The DNA for the CDR3 is TGTGCCAGCAACCGGCAGATGTATGGAAACACCATATATTTT.

The V and J genes are TRBV7-9 and TRBJ2-2, with 8 bases that match TRBD2. CDR3 length: 16 amino acids. Germline assignment: CDR1 SEHNR and CDR2 FQNEAQ (reference sequence). V dropped 2 bases and J dropped 0; count of bases not matched to a gene: 2. The CDR3 region has the DNA TGTGCCAGCAGCTTATCCGGGGGGGCGAACACCGGGGAGCTGTTTTTT. Protein product: CASSLSGGANTGELFF. Based on the CDR3 plus reference TRBV7-9 and TRBJ2-2, the full variable domain is DTGVSQNPRHKITKRGQNVTFRCDPISEHNRLYWYRQTLGQGPEFLTYFQNEAQLEKSRLLSDRFSAERPKGSFSTLEIQRTEQGDSAMYLCASSLSGGANTGELFFGEGSRLTVL.

The CDR3 sequence is CATASSGNTIYF. The CDR3 region has the DNA TGTGCCACCGCATCATCTGGAAACACCATATATTTT. The gene calls are TRBV19 and TRBJ1-3; D gene ambiguous. The CDR3 spans 12 residues. The V gene's germline CDR1 is LNHDA and CDR2 SQIVND (reference sequence). Trimming stripped 10 bases from V and 1 base from J, with 8 bases between. Full variable domain (outside the CDR3, taken from reference TRBV19 and TRBJ1-3): DGGITQSPKYLFRKEGQNVTLSCEQNLNHDAMYWYRQDPGQGLRLIYYSQIVNDFQKGDIAEGYSVSREKKESFPLTVTSAQKNPTAFYLCATASSGNTIYFGEGSWLTVV.

The chain joins TRBV19 to TRBJ1-5; D call uncertain. Germline CDR1 reads LNHDA; CDR2 reads SQIVND (reference sequence). This CDR3 region has 14 residues. The V and J ends lost 6 bases and 5 bases respectively, with 14 bases between them. The CDR3 region has the DNA TGTGCCAGTAGGCGGTTAGTGAACGATCAGCCCCAGCATTTT. Translating it yields CASRRLVNDQPQHF. Complete variable domain (other parts from reference TRBV19 and TRBJ1-5): DGGITQSPKYLFRKEGQNVTLSCEQNLNHDAMYWYRQDPGQGLRLIYYSQIVNDFQKGDIAEGYSVSREKKESFPLTVTSAQKNPTAFYLCASRRLVNDQPQHFGDGTRLSIL.

The chain has TRBV5-6 and TRBJ2-4; tentatively, D is TRBD1 (5 bases). CDR1 and CDR2 from the germline V gene are SGHDT and YYEEEE. This CDR3 spans 13 amino acids. Trimming pared 6 bases from V and 5 bases from J, leaving 12 bases between. The CDR3 nucleotides read TGTGCCAGCAACCTAGACAGACAAAACATTCAGTACTTC. Its protein is CASNLDRQNIQYF.

This clone was detected only a few times. The J gene is TRBJ1-1, the V gene TRBV5-1, with D perhaps TRBD1 (5 bases). V lost 9 bases to trimming and J lost 1 base, with 19 bases between them. Germline CDR1 reads SGHRS; CDR2 reads YFSETQ. CDR3 size: 15 residues. This chain's CDR3 is CATSRELGRNTEAFF. In DNA form, the CDR3 reads TGCGCCACCTCTAGAGAGTTGGGGCGGAACACTGAAGCTTTCTTT. The full variable domain, with the rest looked up from reference TRBV5-1 and TRBJ1-1, is KAGVTQTPRYLIKTRGQQVTLSCSPISGHRSVSWYQQTPGQGLQFLFEYFSETQRNKGNFPGRFSGRQFSNSRSEMNVSTLELGDSALYLCATSRELGRNTEAFFGQGTRLTVV.

The chain combines TRBV19 with TRBJ2-3; 11 nucleotides align to TRBD2. The V gene end was trimmed by 3 bases and the J gene end by 1 base; junction bases not matched to a gene: 6. Germline values: CDR1 LNHDA, CDR2 SQIVND (reference sequence). The CDR3 has 17 amino acids. CDR3 DNA sequence: TGTGCCAGTAGTATGTGGCTAGCGGGGGGAGGCACAGATACGCAGTATTTT. It is translated as CASSMWLAGGGTDTQYF.

This clone came up a few times. The rearrangement joins TRBV7-9 to TRBJ1-2; TRBD1 might be the D (6 bases). Trimming removed 2 bases from V and 0 bases from J, with 13 bases in between. Germline V gives CDR1 SEHNR, CDR2 FQNEAQ (reference sequence). The CDR3 is 16 amino acids. The CDR3 loop reads CASSLFGGTTNYGYTF. CDR3 nucleotide sequence: TGTGCCAGCAGCTTATTTGGCGGGACAACTAACTATGGCTACACCTTC.

The chain couples TRBV6-6 to TRBJ1-6, with 7 nucleotides matching TRBD1. The J segment lost 2 bases and the V segment lost 5 bases, leaving 6 bases of the junction unmatched. This CDR3 spans 16 amino acids. Germline-derived CDR1 and CDR2 are MNHNY and SVGAGI (reference sequence). DNA for the CDR3: TGTGCCAGCAGTACCCGACAGGGCCCCTATAATTCACCCCTCCACTTT. As protein: CASSTRQGPYNSPLHF.

The chain carries TRBV5-6 and TRBJ2-1; the D gene is possibly TRBD2 (6 bases). This CDR3 region has 16 residues. The V end lost 4 bases, the J end lost 3 bases, and 17 bases lay between the germline ends. The germline gives CDR1 SGHDT, CDR2 YYEEEE. CDR3 protein: CASSPIGGWGYNEQFF. CDR3 nucleotides: TGTGCCAGCAGCCCTATCGGGGGATGGGGCTACAATGAGCAGTTCTTC. Full variable domain (remainder filled in from reference TRBV5-6 and TRBJ2-1): DAGVTQSPTHLIKTRGQQVTLRCSPKSGHDTVSWYQQALGQGPQFIFQYYEEEERQRGNFPDRFSGHQFPNYSSELNVNALLLGDSALYLCASSPIGGWGYNEQFFGPGTRLTVL.